Sequencing of this T cell receptor (beta chain) was carried out in a study of identical twins. The study's findings and limits: Modeled out-of-frame TCR alpha sharing in monozygotic twins fell below observed levels. It was cross-sectional statistical analysis, not following the same donors, that the conclusions relied on. Cord blood's abundant beta clonotypes had fewer insertions, unlike memory repertoires.

This CDR3 is built from 14 residues. V was pared by 6 bases and J by 3 bases, with 7 bases of the junction left unmatched. Germline CDR1 DFQATT, CDR2 SNEGSKA (reference sequence). Unique molecular identifiers were present on cDNA, and template switching added a universal primer site. TCRdb itself ran the 5' RACE reads through MiXCR, one entry per CDR3 protein. Among some 900,000 distinct CDR3 sequences listed, approximately 13% were seen once. This clonotype occurred a few times. The antigen is undetermined. These same data were also listed under a study on yellow fever vaccine responses in identical twins.

This TCR came from a woman aged 18-35 years in good health. The rearrangement joins TRBV20-1 to TRBJ2-3, with TRBD2 matching 9 bases. Sequences were obtained from PBMCs. The CDR3 is CSATGLAETDTQYF. The CDR3 bases are TGCAGTGCCACGGGACTAGCCGAGACAGATACGCAGTATTTT.